In this sample, the clone carrying this T cell receptor beta chain turned up once. Its antigen is as yet unknown. The method was immunoSEQ multiplex PCR; TCRdb's version includes in-frame clones alone and lacks a portion of them. The sample records about 16,000 clones, roughly two thirds being singletons. CDR3 length equals 15 residues. Trimming took 6 bases from V and 5 from J; bases not matched to a gene: 7. Per germline, CDR1 MGHDK and CDR2 SYGVNS. This sample is part of a study of high-grade serous ovarian cancer treatment subgroups. Study overall: Mean per sample: around 14,000 reads, thousands of unique TCR beta rearrangements. Notes on the study in general: Without spatial data, bulk sequencing limits insight into HGSC tumor diversity.

Tumor samples were taken before definitive surgery or chemotherapy. Sequencing input: tumor tissue. This receptor was taken from a human donor with high-grade serous ovarian cancer. The chain employs TRBV25-1 and TRBJ1-6; 7 nucleotides align to TRBD1. The CDR3: CASRGGQRDNSPLHF. In DNA, the CDR3 is TGTGCCAGCAGGGGGGGACAGCGGGATAATTCACCCCTCCACTTT.